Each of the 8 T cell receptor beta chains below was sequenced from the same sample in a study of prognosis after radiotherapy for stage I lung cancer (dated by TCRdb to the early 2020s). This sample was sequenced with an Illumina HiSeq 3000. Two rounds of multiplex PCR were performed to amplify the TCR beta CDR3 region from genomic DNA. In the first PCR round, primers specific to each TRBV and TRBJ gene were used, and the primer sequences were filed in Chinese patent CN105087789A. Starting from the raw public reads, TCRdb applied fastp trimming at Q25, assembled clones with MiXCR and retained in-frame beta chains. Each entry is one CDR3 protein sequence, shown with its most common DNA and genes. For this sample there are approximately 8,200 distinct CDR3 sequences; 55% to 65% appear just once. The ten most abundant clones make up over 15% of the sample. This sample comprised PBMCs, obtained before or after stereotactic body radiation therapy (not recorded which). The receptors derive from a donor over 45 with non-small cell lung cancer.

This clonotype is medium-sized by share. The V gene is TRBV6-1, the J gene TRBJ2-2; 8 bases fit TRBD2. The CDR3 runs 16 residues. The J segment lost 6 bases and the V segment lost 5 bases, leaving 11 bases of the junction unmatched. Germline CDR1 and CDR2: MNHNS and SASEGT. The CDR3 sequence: CASSRDSGKVAGELFF. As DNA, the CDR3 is TGTGCCAGCAGTAGAGATAGCGGGAAGGTCGCCGGGGAGCTGTTTTTT.

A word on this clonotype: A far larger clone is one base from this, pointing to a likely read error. CDR3: CASSKEFRSYNEKFF. The DNA for the CDR3 is TGTGCCAGCAGTAAGGAGTTCCGCTCCTACAATGAGAAGTTCTTC. J is TRBJ2-5 and V is TRBV12-3 or TRBV12-4, with no clear D. The CDR3 extends over 15 amino acids.

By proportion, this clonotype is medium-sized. The CDR3, as DNA: TGTGCCAGCAGCCCGGGACTAGGCAATGAGCAGTTCTTC. Translation gives CASSPGLGNEQFF. The chain recombines TRBV3-1 with TRBJ2-1, with 8 nucleotides matching TRBD2. Germline assignment: CDR1 LGHDT and CDR2 YNNKEL (reference sequence). J lost 6 bases, V lost 4 bases, and 2 bases had no gene match. The CDR3 contains 13 residues.

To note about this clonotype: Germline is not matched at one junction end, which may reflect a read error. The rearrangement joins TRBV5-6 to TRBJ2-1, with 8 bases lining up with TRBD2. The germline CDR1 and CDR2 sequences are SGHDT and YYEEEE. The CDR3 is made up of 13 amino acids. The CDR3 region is CVSSLGLANEQFF. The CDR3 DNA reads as TGTGTCAGCAGCCTTGGACTAGCCAATGAGCAGTTCTTC.

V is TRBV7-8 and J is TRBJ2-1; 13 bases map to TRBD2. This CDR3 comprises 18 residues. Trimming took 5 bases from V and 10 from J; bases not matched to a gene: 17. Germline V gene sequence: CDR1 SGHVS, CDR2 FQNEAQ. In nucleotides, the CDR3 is TGTGCCAGCAGCCCAACCGACCTTACTAGCGGGAGGGCTTGGGAGCAGTTCTTC. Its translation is CASSPTDLTSGRAWEQFF.

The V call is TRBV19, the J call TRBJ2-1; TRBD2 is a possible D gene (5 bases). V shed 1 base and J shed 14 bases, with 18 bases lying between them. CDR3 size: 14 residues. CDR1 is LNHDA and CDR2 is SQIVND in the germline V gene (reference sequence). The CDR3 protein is CASSIGSGTLGKFF. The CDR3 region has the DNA TGTGCCAGTAGTATAGGGAGCGGCACCCTAGGGAAGTTCTTC.

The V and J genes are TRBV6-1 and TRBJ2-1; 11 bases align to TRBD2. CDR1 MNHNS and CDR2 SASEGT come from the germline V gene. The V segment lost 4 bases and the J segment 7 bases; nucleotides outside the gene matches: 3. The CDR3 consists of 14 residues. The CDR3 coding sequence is TGTGCCAGCAGTGTAGCGGGAGGGCCGAATGAGCAGTTCTTC. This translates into CASSVAGGPNEQFF.

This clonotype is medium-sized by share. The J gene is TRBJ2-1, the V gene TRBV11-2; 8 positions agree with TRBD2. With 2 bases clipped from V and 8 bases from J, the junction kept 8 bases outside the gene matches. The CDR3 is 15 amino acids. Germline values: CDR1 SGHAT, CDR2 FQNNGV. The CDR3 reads CASSLSGSFGDEQFF. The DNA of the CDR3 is TGTGCCAGCAGCTTAAGCGGGAGTTTTGGGGATGAGCAGTTCTTC.